What follows are 27 T cell receptor beta chains derived from one specimen sequenced in a study of cytomegalovirus exposure and HLA in healthy donors. The PCR contained 60 Vbeta and 13 Jbeta primers. Profiled with immunoSEQ multiplex PCR; TCRdb holds only in-frame clones, not every one. The repertoire includes about 120,000 clones, about 76% of them detected once, and over 25% sits in the top ten. The sample taken for sequencing was PBMCs. The source is a man aged 55 to 70 in good health and CMV-seropositive.

This clone showed up just a few times. The chain combines TRBV5-1 with TRBJ2-1; TRBD2 agrees at 7 bases. CDR1 and CDR2 (germline): SGHRS, YFSETQ. The junction had 13 bases not matched to a gene; V was cut back by 3 bases and J by 1 base. The CDR3 has 18 amino acids. DNA for the CDR3: TGCGCCAGCAGCTCGAAGAACTTTAGCGGGTTATCCTACAATGAGCAGTTCTTC. Protein sequence: CASSSKNFSGLSYNEQFF. Based on the CDR3 plus reference TRBV5-1 and TRBJ2-1, the full variable domain is KAGVTQTPRYLIKTRGQQVTLSCSPISGHRSVSWYQQTPGQGLQFLFEYFSETQRNKGNFPGRFSGRQFSNSRSEMNVSTLELGDSALYLCASSSKNFSGLSYNEQFFGPGTRLTVL.

The chain combines TRBV5-1 with TRBJ2-3; tentative D call: TRBD2 (5 bases). Germline V gene data show CDR1 as SGHRS and CDR2 as YFSETQ. This CDR3 is 15 amino acids long. The V and J ends lost 7 bases and 2 bases respectively, with 17 bases between them. CDR3 in amino acids: CASGSGPADTDTQYF. Here the CDR3 DNA reads TGCGCCAGCGGCAGCGGACCAGCCGACACAGATACGCAGTATTTT.

This chain joins TRBV27 and TRBJ1-3; 8 bases match TRBD1. CDR3 length equals 14 residues. The J segment lost 4 bases and the V segment lost 5 bases, leaving 4 bases of the junction unmatched. Germline CDR1 MNHEY, CDR2 SMNVEV (reference sequence). The CDR3 loop reads CASSPGGLGNTIYF. As DNA, the CDR3 is TGTGCCAGCAGTCCAGGGGGCTTGGGAAACACCATATATTTT.

The rearrangement uses TRBV7-8 and TRBJ1-5; TRBD1 is a possible D gene (5 bases). This CDR3 has 14 residues. V was cut by 1 base and J by 6 bases, with 10 bases left in between. Germline assignment: CDR1 SGHVS and CDR2 FQNEAQ. The CDR3 spells CASSLVTGSQPQHF. Here the CDR3 DNA reads TGTGCCAGCAGCTTAGTAACAGGTTCTCAGCCCCAGCATTTT.

The J gene is TRBJ2-1, the V gene TRBV6-1; TRBD2 matches at 12 bases. After removal of 2 bases from V and 12 bases from J, the junction contained 11 bases not matched to a gene. The CDR3 contains 16 residues. CDR1 MNHNS and CDR2 SASEGT come from the germline V gene. CDR3 nucleotide sequence: TGTGCCAGCAGTGAATCGGGTGGGACTAGCGGGTCCTTGCAGTTCTTC. Translating it yields CASSESGGTSGSLQFF.

The rearrangement uses TRBV7-9 and TRBJ2-5; 7 positions agree with TRBD1. Germline V lookup: CDR1 SEHNR, CDR2 FQNEAQ (reference sequence). The CDR3 covers 14 residues. V was clipped by 5 bases and J by 6 bases; unmatched bases: 9. The CDR3 bases are TGTGCCAGCAGCACCCCGGACAGGAGGAAGACCCAGTACTTC. It is translated as CASSTPDRRKTQYF.

The gene calls are TRBV20-1 and TRBJ2-5, with 7 bases lining up with TRBD1. Germline values: CDR1 DFQATT, CDR2 SNEGSKA (reference sequence). V gave up 6 bases and J gave up 7 bases; unmatched junction bases: 5. The CDR3 runs 11 residues. The chain's CDR3 is CSARQGGTQYF. DNA of the CDR3: TGCAGTGCACGACAGGGTGGGACCCAGTACTTC.

This chain joins TRBV5-1 and TRBJ2-5; 8 positions agree with TRBD2. After removal of 3 bases from V and 5 bases from J, the junction contained 6 bases not matched to a gene. This CDR3 has 14 residues. Per the germline V gene, CDR1 is SGHRS and CDR2 is YFSETQ. The CDR3 bases are TGCGCCAGCAGCTCGGGCGGGGGGCTCGAGACCCAGTACTTC. Protein product: CASSSGGGLETQYF.

The genes are TRBV7-9 and TRBJ2-5, with TRBD2 matching over 15 bases. The CDR3 extends over 15 amino acids. Trimming removed 5 bases from V and 8 bases from J; junction bases left unmatched: 6. Per the germline V gene, CDR1 is SEHNR and CDR2 is FQNEAQ (reference sequence). The CDR3: CASSGRTSGGETQYF. The CDR3 DNA reads as TGTGCCAGCAGCGGACGGACTAGCGGGGGGGAAACCCAGTACTTC.

The V call is TRBV28, the J call TRBJ2-7; possibly TRBD2 for D (6 bases). There are 16 residues in the CDR3. V dropped 1 base and J dropped 1 base, with 14 bases sitting between them. CDR1 is MDHEN and CDR2 is SYDVKM in the germline V gene. This CDR3 is CASSLYRGSESYEQYF. The CDR3 DNA reads TGTGCCAGCAGTTTATACCGGGGGTCGGAATCCTACGAGCAGTACTTC.

This clone was counted between two and nine times. The chain recombines TRBV19 with TRBJ2-4; the match to TRBD2 covers 9 bases. Germline CDR1 and CDR2: LNHDA and SQIVND (reference sequence). CDR3 size: 19 residues. V dropped 5 bases and J dropped 1; count of bases not matched to a gene: 15. The CDR3 protein is CASSLGRLAGRRAKNIQYF. The CDR3 region has the DNA TGTGCCAGTAGTCTCGGGCGGCTAGCGGGGAGACGGGCCAAAAACATTCAGTACTTC.

The chain recombines TRBV29-1 with TRBJ2-1, with 10 bases identical to TRBD2. The CDR3 is 16 amino acids. Looked up from germline, CDR1 is SQVTM and CDR2 is ANQGSEA. Trimming cost V 4 bases and J 7 bases; bases outside gene matches: 13. The CDR3 DNA follows: TGCAGCGTTGTCGCTAGCGGGAGTTTTCGCTGGAATGAGCAGTTCTTC. Protein product: CSVVASGSFRWNEQFF.

V is TRBV2 and J is TRBJ1-2; perhaps TRBD1 as D (6 bases). Trimming cost V 6 bases and J 8 bases, with 13 bases left between them. Germline CDR1 reads SNHLY; CDR2 reads FYNNEI. The CDR3 runs 12 residues. The CDR3 loop is CASSRTGRGYTF. CDR3 nucleotides: TGTGCCAGCAGCCGAACAGGGCGCGGCTACACCTTC.

This rearrangement joins TRBV11-1 to TRBJ2-1; TRBD1 agrees at 10 bases. CDR3 size: 18 residues. Unmatched junction bases numbered 16, after V lost 5 bases and J lost 6 bases. Germline V gives CDR1 SGHAT, CDR2 FQDESV (reference sequence). Here the CDR3 reads CASSQKYSGTGDFNEQFF. The DNA of the CDR3 is TGTGCCAGCAGCCAAAAGTACTCCGGGACAGGGGATTTCAATGAGCAGTTCTTC.

The rearrangement links TRBV28 to TRBJ2-7, with D possibly being TRBD1 (5 bases). The CDR3 covers 11 residues. Trimming took off 5 bases at V and 4 bases at J, with 6 bases between the two ends. Germline V gene data show CDR1 as MDHEN and CDR2 as SYDVKM. This chain's CDR3 is CASSPGYEQYF. The DNA for the CDR3 is TGTGCCAGCAGTCCAGGGTACGAGCAGTACTTC.

V gene TRBV7-6 combines with J gene TRBJ2-7; D is unclear. Germline CDR1 reads SGHVS; CDR2 reads FNYEAQ. With 5 bases removed from V and 3 bases from J, the gap between germline ends came to 8 bases. CDR3 length: 12 residues. The DNA for the CDR3 is TGTGCCAGCAGCAATCCCGGCTACGAGCAGTACTTC. It translates to CASSNPGYEQYF.

The chain joins TRBV4-1 to TRBJ1-1, with D possibly being TRBD1 (6 bases). The germline V gene encodes CDR1 MGHRA and CDR2 YSYEKL. Trimming removed 3 bases from V and 1 base from J, with 12 bases in between. This CDR3 spans 15 amino acids. DNA for the CDR3: TGCGCCAGCAGCCATCCGGTAGGGGGGAACACTGAAGCTTTCTTT. Its protein is CASSHPVGGNTEAFF.

V gene TRBV19 combines with J gene TRBJ2-7; D not certain. The CDR3 is 13 residues long. The V end lost 3 bases, the J end lost 0 bases, and 6 bases lay between the germline ends. Germline CDR1 reads LNHDA; CDR2 reads SQIVND (reference sequence). For the CDR3, the DNA is TGTGCCAGTAGTATTGCCTACTCCTACGAGCAGTACTTC. Translation: CASSIAYSYEQYF.

The rearrangement links TRBV9 to TRBJ1-2; D unclear. CDR1 is SGDLS and CDR2 is YYNGEE in the germline V gene. V was pared by 0 bases and J by 8 bases, with 14 bases between. CDR3 length equals 14 residues. The CDR3: CASSVVIRRQGYTF. The CDR3 DNA sequence: TGTGCCAGCAGCGTAGTAATTCGTCGCCAGGGCTACACCTTC.

The gene calls are TRBV5-1 and TRBJ1-1, with D possibly being TRBD1 (5 bases). In germline, CDR1 is SGHRS, CDR2 YFSETQ. The CDR3 is 17 amino acids. Deletions cut 5 bases from V and 5 bases from J, with 25 bases between. The CDR3 sequence is CASSPSVGASEWTEAFF. CDR3 nucleotide sequence: TGCGCCAGCAGTCCCTCGGTAGGGGCGTCCGAATGGACTGAAGCTTTCTTT.

V gene TRBV5-4 combines with J gene TRBJ2-2; 10 nucleotides align to TRBD2. The germline gives CDR1 SGHNT, CDR2 YYREEE (reference sequence). Losses at the gene ends were 4 bases for V and 0 bases for J; bases not matched to a gene: 9. The CDR3 spans 18 residues. CDR3 in DNA: TGTGCCAGCAGCCAACCTCTAGCGGGAGTGTCGAACACCGGGGAGCTGTTTTTT. It codes for CASSQPLAGVSNTGELFF.

The CDR3 DNA reads as TGTGCCAGCAGCACATACAGGGGAGAAAGCTATGGCTACACCTTC. Its protein product is CASSTYRGESYGYTF. This chain joins TRBV5-6 and TRBJ1-2; 7 positions match TRBD1. Losses at the gene ends were 4 bases for V and 4 bases for J; bases not matched to a gene: 10. Germline V lookup: CDR1 SGHDT, CDR2 YYEEEE. This CDR3 is 15 amino acids long.

This chain uses TRBV29-1 with TRBJ2-1; 7 positions agree with TRBD1. V lost 0 bases, J lost 6 bases, and 5 bases stayed unmatched. CDR1 SQVTM and CDR2 ANQGSEA come from the germline V gene. The CDR3 runs 14 residues. CDR3 in amino acids: CSVEDRGNVNEQFF. As DNA, the CDR3 is TGCAGCGTTGAAGACAGGGGGAATGTCAATGAGCAGTTCTTC.

The CDR3 sequence is CASTEDSFGVSPLHF. The CDR3 bases are TGCGCCAGCACCGAGGACAGCTTCGGGGTTTCACCCCTCCACTTT. This chain connects TRBV5-1 to TRBJ1-6; TRBD1 is a possible D gene (6 bases). The germline V and J ends were trimmed by 6 bases and 9 bases, with 19 bases remaining between them. The CDR3 contains 15 residues. Germline loops: CDR1 SGHRS, CDR2 YFSETQ.

This rearrangement joins TRBV15 to TRBJ2-1; D perhaps matches TRBD2 (7 bases). This CDR3 comprises 17 residues. Trimming took off 1 base at V and 6 bases at J, with 19 bases between the two ends. Per the germline V gene, CDR1 is LNHNV and CDR2 is YYDKDF (reference sequence). In DNA form, the CDR3 reads TGTGCCACCAGCAGAGGGTCGGGCAGGGGAGGGAGCAATGAGCAGTTCTTC. Encoded protein: CATSRGSGRGGSNEQFF.

This rearrangement joins TRBV28 to TRBJ2-1; 12 bases align to TRBD1. The V segment lost 6 bases and the J segment 7 bases; nucleotides outside the gene matches: 13. Germline CDR1 is MDHEN and CDR2 is SYDVKM. The length of the CDR3 is 17 residues. The CDR3 nucleotides are TGTGCCAGCAGCCTTCACGGCCGGGACAGGGGGCAGAATGAGCAGTTCTTC. Translating it yields CASSLHGRDRGQNEQFF.

The chain has TRBV18 and TRBJ1-1; D is ambiguous. The CDR3 contains 16 residues. Germline loops: CDR1 KGHSH, CDR2 LQKENI. The germline V and J ends were trimmed by 2 bases and 0 bases, with 13 bases remaining between them. CDR3 amino acids: CASSPAGMGMNTEAFF. The CDR3 coding sequence is TGTGCCAGCTCACCAGCGGGGATGGGGATGAACACTGAAGCTTTCTTT.